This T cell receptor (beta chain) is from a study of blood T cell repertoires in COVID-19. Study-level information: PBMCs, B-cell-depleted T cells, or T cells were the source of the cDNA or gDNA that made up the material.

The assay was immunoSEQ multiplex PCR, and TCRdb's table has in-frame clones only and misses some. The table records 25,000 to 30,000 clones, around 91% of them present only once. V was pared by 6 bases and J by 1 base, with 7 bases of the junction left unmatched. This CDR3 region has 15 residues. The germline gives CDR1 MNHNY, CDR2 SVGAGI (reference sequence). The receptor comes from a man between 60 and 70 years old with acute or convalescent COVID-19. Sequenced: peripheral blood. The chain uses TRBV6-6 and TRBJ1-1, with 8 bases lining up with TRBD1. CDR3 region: CASRKGQGANTEAFF. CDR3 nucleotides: TGTGCCAGCAGAAAGGGCCAGGGGGCGAACACTGAAGCTTTCTTT.